A few counts support the clone carrying this T cell receptor beta chain. Its target is not known. The data belong to a study of T cell repertoires in cytomegalovirus infection. TCRdb re-derived calls from the reads in MiXCR, one entry per CDR3 protein. The sample lists approximately 120,000 distinct CDR3 sequences, under 30% occurring once. Deletions cut 2 bases from V and 0 bases from J, with 11 bases between. This CDR3 region has 14 residues. From germline, CDR1 is DFQATT and CDR2 SNEGSKA (reference sequence). This chain joins TRBV20-1 and TRBJ2-7; tentatively, D is TRBD2 (5 bases). The source was CD8+ T cells from cultured PBMCs, collected from culture after CMV antigen stimulation. The receptor's source is a human donor in good health (CMV status not recorded). Some clones in this sample may be carry-over from other donors' samples. The CDR3 DNA sequence: TGCAGTGCTAGACGGTCGGGGAGCTCCTACGAGCAGTACTTC. Translating it yields CSARRSGSSYEQYF.